Listed below are T cell receptor beta chains from one sample, sequenced in a study of immune evolution from preneoplasia to lung adenocarcinoma. Sequenced by immunoSEQ multiplex PCR; TCRdb stores in-frame clones only, minus some. Of roughly 4,800 clones detected, around 85% appear once; the ten largest clones hold 20% to 25%. The specimen was FFPE adjacent normal lung tissue. The receptors stem from a donor at least 70 years old with lung adenocarcinoma. The CDR3 runs from the conserved cysteine through the conserved F or W. The order of the fields is D gene, clone size, J gene, V gene, CDR3 DNA, CDR3 protein. D genes are given only for firm matches. Clone size is stated in some rows and not others, as once, few, many or a class when expanded.

NA	NA	TRBJ1-2	TRBV27	TGTGCCAGCAAGGACAGATCGAACTATGGCTACACCTTC	CASKDRSNYGYTF
TRBD2	NA	TRBJ2-7	TRBV29-1	TGCAGCGCCCTAGCGGGAGACGAGCAGTACTTC	CSALAGDEQYF
NA	NA	TRBJ2-7	TRBV6-1	TGTGCCAGCAGTGAAATGGGAAGCTCCTACGAGCAGTACTTC	CASSEMGSSYEQYF
TRBD1	NA	TRBJ1-5	TRBV28	TGTGCCGGCCGGACAGGTGATCAGCCCCAGCATTTT	CAGRTGDQPQHF
NA	NA	TRBJ2-7	TRBV9	TGTGCCAGCAGCGGGGGGGACCGAGGGCACGAGCAGTACTTC	CASSGGDRGHEQYF
NA	NA	TRBJ2-2	TRBV29-1	TGCAGCGTGGGGGCTCGGGGCACCGGGGAGCTGTTTTTT	CSVGARGTGELFF
NA	NA	TRBJ2-6	TRBV6-4	TGTGCCAGCAGTGACCGCGGGCCCTCTGGGGCCAACGTCCTGACTTTC	CASSDRGPSGANVLTF
TRBD2	NA	TRBJ2-1	TRBV9	TGTGCCAGCAGCCCTCAAGGAGCGGGAGACTCCAATGAGCAGTTCTTC	CASSPQGAGDSNEQFF
TRBD1	NA	TRBJ1-2	TRBV6-5	TGTGCCAGCAGAACCGGGACAGGGAACTATGGCTACACCTTC	CASRTGTGNYGYTF
NA	NA	TRBJ1-4	TRBV4-1	TGCGCCAGCAGCCAAGGGGAGTCAGCTTGGTATGAAAAACTGTTTTTT	CASSQGESAWYEKLFF
NA	NA	TRBJ1-2	TRBV21-1	TGTGCCAGCAGGAGTAGGAACTATGGCTACACCTTC	CASRSRNYGYTF
NA	NA	TRBJ2-2	TRBV7-3	TGTGCCAGCAGCCCGGGACCTGCGAACACCGGGGAGCTGTTTTTT	CASSPGPANTGELFF
TRBD1	NA	TRBJ1-1	TRBV7-6	TGTGCCAGCAGCCCAACGGGACAGGGGAGAAACACTGAAGCTTTCTTT	CASSPTGQGRNTEAFF
NA	NA	TRBJ1-3	TRBV28	TGTGCCAGCAGCCCAGAGCCAGGGAGAAACACCATATATTTT	CASSPEPGRNTIYF
NA	NA	TRBJ1-2	TRBV5-6	TGTGCCAGCAGCTATCTCGAGGACAGTCCGTATGGCTACACCTTC	CASSYLEDSPYGYTF
NA	NA	TRBJ1-1	TRBV5-6	TGTGCCAGCAGCTTGGACAACGGGTTGGGGACTGAAGCTTTCTTT	CASSLDNGLGTEAFF
NA	NA	TRBJ2-1	TRBV11-3	TGTGCCAGCAGCTTAGAGGGGTCCAATGAGCAGTTCTTC	CASSLEGSNEQFF
NA	NA	TRBJ1-1	TRBV10-2	TGCGCCAGCAGGTACAGGGCCGGCACTGAAGCTTTCTTT	CASRYRAGTEAFF
TRBD2	NA	TRBJ2-7	TRBV5-1	TGCGCCAGCAGCGTCGGGACTAGCGGCGAGCAGTACTTC	CASSVGTSGEQYF
NA	NA	TRBJ1-1	TRBV30	TGTGCCTGGAGACCGGCCCTGAACACTGAAGCTTTCTTT	CAWRPALNTEAFF
NA	NA	TRBJ2-7	TRBV29-1	TGCAGCGTTAAGGGGTCCAGGGGTAGCTACGAGCAGTACTTC	CSVKGSRGSYEQYF
TRBD2	few	TRBJ2-2	TRBV18	TGTGCCAGCTCACCGCTCCCTAGCGGGGGAAACACCGGGGAGCTGTTTTTT	CASSPLPSGGNTGELFF
NA	NA	TRBJ2-7	TRBV5-1	TGCGCCAGCAGCCCCGGCCGGGTTCGACAAACCTACGAGCAGTACTTC	CASSPGRVRQTYEQYF
TRBD1	NA	TRBJ1-5	TRBV5-1	TGCGCCAGCAGCTTGGAGGGGCAGGGGGTTGGGCAGCCCCAGCATTTT	CASSLEGQGVGQPQHF
TRBD1	few	TRBJ2-7	TRBV6-1	TGTGCCAGCAAGATGGAGGCAGGGGGCTTCGAGCAGTACTTC	CASKMEAGGFEQYF
NA	NA	TRBJ1-1	TRBV5-1	TGCGCCAGCAGCTTGGCCGCAGGGGAACACACTGAAGCTTTCTTT	CASSLAAGEHTEAFF